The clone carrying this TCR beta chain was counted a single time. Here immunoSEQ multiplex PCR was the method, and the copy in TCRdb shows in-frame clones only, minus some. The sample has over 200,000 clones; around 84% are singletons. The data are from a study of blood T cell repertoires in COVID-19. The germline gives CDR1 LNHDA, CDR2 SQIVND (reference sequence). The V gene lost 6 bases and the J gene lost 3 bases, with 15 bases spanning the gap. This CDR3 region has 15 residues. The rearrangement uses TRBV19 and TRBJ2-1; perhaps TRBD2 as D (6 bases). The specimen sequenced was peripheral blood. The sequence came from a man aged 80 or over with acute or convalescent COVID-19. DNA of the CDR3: TGTGCCAGTAGAGGCTCGGGAGTGGGCTACAATGAGCAGTTCTTC. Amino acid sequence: CASRGSGVGYNEQFF. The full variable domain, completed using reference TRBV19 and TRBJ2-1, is DGGITQSPKYLFRKEGQNVTLSCEQNLNHDAMYWYRQDPGQGLRLIYYSQIVNDFQKGDIAEGYSVSREKKESFPLTVTSAQKNPTAFYLCASRGSGVGYNEQFFGPGTRLTVL.